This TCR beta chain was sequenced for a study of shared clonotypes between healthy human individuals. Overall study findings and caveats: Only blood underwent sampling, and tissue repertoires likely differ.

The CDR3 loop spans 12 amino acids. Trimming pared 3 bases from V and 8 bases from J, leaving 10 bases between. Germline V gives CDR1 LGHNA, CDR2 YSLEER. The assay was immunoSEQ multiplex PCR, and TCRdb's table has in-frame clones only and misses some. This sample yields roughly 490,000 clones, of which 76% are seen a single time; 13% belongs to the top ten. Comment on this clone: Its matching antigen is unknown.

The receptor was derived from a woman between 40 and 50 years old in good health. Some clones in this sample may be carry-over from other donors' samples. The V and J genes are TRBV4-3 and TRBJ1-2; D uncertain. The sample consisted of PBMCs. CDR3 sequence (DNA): TGCGCCAGCAGCCAGGATTTGCGGGGCTACACCTTC. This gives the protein CASSQDLRGYTF.